This is a list of T cell receptor beta chains from one sample in a study of identical twins. TCRdb called the 5' RACE reads again in MiXCR, with one record for every CDR3 protein. The data show 200,000 to 300,000 distinct CDR3 sequences, with approximately 7% seen just once and under 4% held by the top ten. These data also formed part of another study, on yellow fever vaccine responses in identical twins.

Sequenced input: memory (CD45RO+) T cells sorted from blood. These receptors were collected from a woman under 30 in good health. CDR3s include the opening cysteine and the closing phenylalanine or tryptophan. A D gene is named only where the DNA matches it firmly. A clone size is listed for some rows: how often the clone was seen (once, few, many), or a class if it is expanded.

D	size	V	J	CDR3	DNA
.	.	TRBV7-9	TRBJ1-2	CASSLVGDTSEGYTF	TGTGCCAGCAGCTTAGTTGGGGACACCTCTGAGGGCTACACCTTC
.	many	TRBV24-1	TRBJ1-5	CATSAGVFDQPQHF	TGTGCCACCAGTGCGGGGGTGTTCGATCAGCCCCAGCATTTT
.	few	TRBV2	TRBJ1-1	CASSRDLNTEAFF	TGTGCCAGCAGCCGGGACCTGAACACTGAAGCTTTCTTT
.	few	TRBV24-1	TRBJ2-2	CATSDGTHTGELFF	TGTGCCACCAGTGATGGGACACACACCGGGGAGCTGTTTTTT
TRBD1	.	TRBV6-6	TRBJ2-6	CASTTTAGQGYRSVSGANVLTF	TGTGCCAGCACCACCACGGCCGGACAGGGGTATCGATCAGTCTCTGGGGCCAACGTCCTGACTTTC
.	.	TRBV20-1	TRBJ2-5	CSAGGTGETQYF	TGCAGTGCTGGGGGAACGGGAGAGACCCAGTACTTC
.	many	TRBV12-3/TRBV12-4	TRBJ2-7	CASSFSSGQGSYEQYF	TGTGCCAGCAGTTTTTCCTCTGGTCAGGGAAGTTACGAGCAGTACTTC
TRBD1	many	TRBV5-1	TRBJ1-1	CASSPEGGAGSTEAFF	TGCGCCAGCAGCCCAGAAGGGGGCGCGGGTAGTACTGAAGCTTTCTTT
TRBD2	.	TRBV5-1	TRBJ2-1	CASGREGPYNEQFF	TGCGCCAGCGGGCGGGAGGGCCCCTACAATGAGCAGTTCTTC
.	many	TRBV12-3/TRBV12-4	TRBJ1-1	CASSTTTNTEAFF	TGTGCCAGCAGTACCACAACGAACACTGAAGCTTTCTTT
.	.	TRBV11-2	TRBJ2-7	CASSLGQGNSGNSYEQYF	TGTGCCAGCAGCTTAGGACAGGGAAATAGCGGGAACTCCTACGAGCAGTACTTC
.	few	TRBV6-1	TRBJ2-2	CASRTERPARELFF	TGTGCCAGCAGGACCGAGAGGCCGGCGAGGGAGCTGTTTTTT
.	.	TRBV7-2	TRBJ1-1	CARSFGRNTEAFF	TGTGCCAGAAGCTTTGGCAGGAACACTGAAGCTTTCTTT
.	many	TRBV9	TRBJ1-1	CASSLGFTVNTEAFF	TGTGCCAGCAGCTTAGGATTCACAGTGAACACTGAAGCTTTCTTT
TRBD1	.	TRBV7-7	TRBJ2-1	CASSLEQGGLSNEQFF	TGTGCCAGCAGCTTAGAACAGGGGGGACTGAGCAATGAGCAGTTCTTC
.	many	TRBV12-3/TRBV12-4	TRBJ1-2	CASSLGYTSGSYGYTF	TGTGCCAGCAGTTTAGGGTACACCTCGGGTAGCTATGGCTACACCTTC
.	many	TRBV24-1	TRBJ2-1	CATSDPGRDSYNEQFF	TGTGCCACCAGTGACCCTGGGAGAGACTCCTACAATGAGCAGTTCTTC
.	.	TRBV5-1	TRBJ2-6	CASSSFGQGSGANVLTF	TGCGCCAGCAGCTCCTTTGGCCAGGGGTCTGGGGCCAACGTCCTGACTTTC
TRBD2	.	TRBV25-1	TRBJ2-2	CASSVGLASTGELFF	TGTGCCAGCAGTGTGGGACTAGCGAGCACCGGGGAGCTGTTTTTT